Below, 28 T cell receptor beta chains from the same sample are listed, as sequenced in a study of blood T cell repertoires in COVID-19. Only in-frame clones appear in the TCRdb table, and some are missing; sequencing was by immunoSEQ multiplex PCR. Here the sample spans about 370,000 clones, 80% to 90% being singletons. Source material: PBMCs or T cells enriched from blood (not recorded which). Every receptor here comes from a man between 18 and 35 years old who had recovered from COVID-19.

The CDR3 coding sequence is TGTGCCACCAGTGGGGACAGGGCTTACGAGCAGTACTTC. Translation: CATSGDRAYEQYF. The V gene is TRBV24-1, the J gene TRBJ2-7; 9 bases are a match to TRBD1. The CDR3 runs 13 residues. Trimming at V came to 5 bases and at J to 4 bases, leaving 2 bases not matched to a gene. Germline V lookup: CDR1 KGHDR, CDR2 SFDVKD.

V usage is TRBV24-1 and J usage is TRBJ2-2, with D perhaps matching TRBD1 (5 bases). Germline loops: CDR1 KGHDR, CDR2 SFDVKD. V lost 2 bases and J 10 bases, leaving 10 bases between the germline ends. CDR3 length equals 13 residues. The CDR3 DNA follows: TGTGCCACCAGTGATTGGGCCAGGGAGGAGCTGTTTTTT. Residues: CATSDWAREELFF.

This rearrangement joins TRBV27 to TRBJ2-7; no definite D call. The CDR3 length is 14 residues. Germline V gene lookup returns CDR1 MNHEY and CDR2 SMNVEV (reference sequence). The V gene lost 2 bases and the J gene lost 2 bases, with 10 bases spanning the gap. CDR3 region: CASSLASGPYEQYF. DNA for the CDR3: TGTGCCAGCAGTTTAGCTTCAGGTCCCTACGAGCAGTACTTC.

This clone has only one observation. The chain joins TRBV2 to TRBJ1-2; 8 nucleotides agree with TRBD1. The CDR3 contains 15 residues. With 6 bases clipped from V and 3 bases from J, the junction kept 9 bases outside the gene matches. Germline V gives CDR1 SNHLY, CDR2 FYNNEI. The CDR3 DNA reads as TGTGCCAGCAGCGAACTAGACAGGGGTGACTATGGCTACACCTTC. The encoded protein is CASSELDRGDYGYTF. Together with reference TRBV2 and TRBJ1-2, the CDR3 gives the full variable domain: EPEVTQTPSHQVTQMGQEVILRCVPISNHLYFYWYRQILGQKVEFLVSFYNNEISEKSEIFDDQFSVERPDGSNFTLKIRSTKLEDSAMYFCASSELDRGDYGYTFGSGTRLTVV.

The chain uses TRBV14 and TRBJ1-1; 8 nucleotides line up with TRBD1. Trimming at V came to 5 bases and at J to 4 bases, leaving 3 bases not matched to a gene. Germline V lookup: CDR1 SGHDN, CDR2 FVKESK. This CDR3 is built from 13 residues. The DNA of the CDR3 is TGTGCCAGCAGCAGACAGGGGTTCACTGAAGCTTTCTTT. Residues: CASSRQGFTEAFF.

The V call is TRBV7-9, the J call TRBJ2-5, with 14 bases identical to TRBD2. Germline lookup yields CDR1 SEHNR and CDR2 FQNEAQ (reference sequence). V lost 7 bases and J lost 5; bases outside the gene matches: 18. The CDR3 has 19 residues. The CDR3 here is CASTPGGLAGERRWETQYF. The CDR3 DNA sequence: TGTGCCAGCACCCCTGGGGGACTAGCGGGAGAGAGGCGGTGGGAGACCCAGTACTTC.

This rearrangement joins TRBV28 to TRBJ1-2, with a tentative D call TRBD1 (5 bases). V lost 5 bases and J lost 4, with 8 bases in between. The CDR3 totals 12 residues. The germline V gene encodes CDR1 MDHEN and CDR2 SYDVKM. The CDR3 nucleotides read TGTGCCAGCAGTCCAGGGTTCTATGGCTACACCTTC. The encoded protein is CASSPGFYGYTF.

The chain carries TRBV10-3 and TRBJ1-1; D uncertain. CDR1 is ENHRY, CDR2 SYGVKD, per germline. This CDR3 is 15 amino acids long. V was pared by 6 bases and J by 0 bases, with 14 bases between. CDR3 amino acids: CAISEPGNVNTEAFF. CDR3 DNA sequence: TGTGCCATCAGCGAGCCCGGGAACGTGAACACTGAAGCTTTCTTT.

V is TRBV5-4 and J is TRBJ1-2; 8 bases align to TRBD1. The CDR3 has 16 amino acids. The V segment lost 6 bases and the J segment 0 bases; nucleotides outside the gene matches: 10. Germline V gene lookup returns CDR1 SGHNT and CDR2 YYREEE (reference sequence). The CDR3 coding sequence is TGTGCCAGCAACCGACAGGGGAAGTTAGCTAACTATGGCTACACCTTC. Translating it yields CASNRQGKLANYGYTF.

The gene calls are TRBV9 and TRBJ2-7; D is unclear. Germline CDR1 is SGDLS and CDR2 is YYNGEE. V lost 0 bases to trimming and J lost 3 bases, with 7 bases between them. CDR3 length: 13 residues. CDR3 in DNA: TGTGCCAGCAGCGTAGGCCCAGACTACGAGCAGTACTTC. It encodes CASSVGPDYEQYF.

This sequence joins TRBV5-4 and TRBJ1-5, with D perhaps matching TRBD1 (6 bases). The CDR3 loop spans 14 amino acids. Germline V gene lookup returns CDR1 SGHNT and CDR2 YYREEE (reference sequence). V was trimmed by 1 base and J by 8 bases, leaving 13 bases between them. Written as DNA, the CDR3 is TGTGCCAGCAGCTTGTGGGGGGGCTCGGAGCCCCAGCATTTT. Encoded protein: CASSLWGGSEPQHF.

This clone was picked up one time. V is TRBV11-2 and J is TRBJ2-4; D gene ambiguous. The CDR3 is 15 residues long. The V gene's germline CDR1 is SGHAT and CDR2 FQNNGV. Trimming shortened V by 5 bases and J by 7 bases, and 18 bases separated the two germline ends. CDR3 in amino acids: CASSPSFEAFNIQYF. In DNA form, the CDR3 reads TGTGCCAGCAGCCCCTCATTTGAAGCGTTTAACATTCAGTACTTC.

CDR3 DNA sequence: TGTGCCAGCAGCATAGAACTAGCGAACTCCTACAATGAGCAGTTCTTC. Translated: CASSIELANSYNEQFF. The chain is built from TRBV5-4 and TRBJ2-1, with 7 bases fitting TRBD2. V gave up 4 bases and J gave up 0 bases; unmatched junction bases: 7. The CDR3 contains 16 residues. Germline CDR1 and CDR2: SGHNT and YYREEE (reference sequence).

The rearrangement links TRBV7-6 to TRBJ1-6, with D possibly being TRBD1 (5 bases). In germline, CDR1 is SGHVS, CDR2 FNYEAQ. V was cut by 1 base and J by 4 bases, with 11 bases left in between. The CDR3 covers 16 residues. The CDR3 sequence: CASSLGSRQYNSPLHF. The CDR3 DNA is TGTGCCAGCAGCTTAGGTTCGAGACAGTATAATTCACCCCTCCACTTT.

V is TRBV2 and J is TRBJ1-2, with 7 nucleotides matching TRBD1. CDR1 and CDR2 (germline): SNHLY, FYNNEI. The V and J ends lost 4 bases and 3 bases, in that order; junction bases with no gene match: 8. The CDR3 length is 15 residues. CDR3 coding DNA: TGTGCCAGCAGTGTGACAGGGAGGATCGACTATGGCTACACCTTC. This encodes CASSVTGRIDYGYTF.

In its sample, this clone was seen a few times. At the DNA level, this CDR3 is encoded by other sequences in the same sample as well. The chain uses TRBV7-9 and TRBJ1-5; D unclear. The germline gives CDR1 SEHNR, CDR2 FQNEAQ (reference sequence). The V gene lost 5 bases and the J gene lost 3 bases, with 5 bases spanning the gap. The CDR3 spans 12 residues. CDR3 protein: CASSRDNQPQHF. CDR3 sequence (DNA): TGTGCCAGCAGCCGGGACAATCAGCCCCAGCATTTT.

This clone was counted once. V gene TRBV7-9 combines with J gene TRBJ2-3; 8 positions agree with TRBD1. V gave up 5 bases and J gave up 0 bases; unmatched junction bases: 10. The CDR3 sequence is 17 residues long. The germline gives CDR1 SEHNR, CDR2 FQNEAQ (reference sequence). The CDR3 DNA is TGTGCCAGCAGCCCCTCACCGGACAGGGCTAGCACAGATACGCAGTATTTT. Residues: CASSPSPDRASTDTQYF. Drawing the rest from reference TRBV7-9 and TRBJ2-3, the complete variable domain is DTGVSQNPRHKITKRGQNVTFRCDPISEHNRLYWYRQTLGQGPEFLTYFQNEAQLEKSRLLSDRFSAERPKGSFSTLEIQRTEQGDSAMYLCASSPSPDRASTDTQYFGPGTRLTVL.

The chain links TRBV7-9 to TRBJ1-2, with D possibly being TRBD1 (6 bases). Germline lookup yields CDR1 SEHNR and CDR2 FQNEAQ (reference sequence). With 1 base removed from V and 8 bases from J, the gap between germline ends came to 11 bases. This CDR3 region has 13 residues. The CDR3 protein is CASSLEAGEGYTF. The CDR3 DNA reads TGTGCCAGCAGCTTAGAGGCAGGGGAGGGCTACACCTTC.

J is TRBJ2-1 and V is TRBV14; D perhaps matches TRBD1 (6 bases). Germline CDR1 is SGHDN and CDR2 is FVKESK. The V gene lost 0 bases and the J gene lost 0 bases, with 9 bases spanning the gap. This CDR3 contains 16 residues. CDR3 bases: TGTGCCAGCAGCCAAGAGAAGGGGGTCTCCTACAATGAGCAGTTCTTC. Protein sequence: CASSQEKGVSYNEQFF.

The chain carries TRBV6-2 or TRBV6-3 and TRBJ2-4, with D possibly being TRBD1 (5 bases). This CDR3 has 12 amino acids. Germline CDR1 MNHEY, CDR2 SVGEGT. Trimming stripped 2 bases from V and 6 bases from J, with 5 bases between. The CDR3: CASSYRGNIQYF. As DNA, the CDR3 is TGTGCCAGCAGTTACAGGGGAAACATTCAGTACTTC.

This rearrangement joins TRBV28 to TRBJ1-2, with no clear D. V lost 6 bases to trimming and J lost 6 bases, with 11 bases between them. The germline CDR1 and CDR2 sequences are MDHEN and SYDVKM. CDR3 length equals 12 residues. CDR3: CASSNYPHGYTF. Here the CDR3 DNA reads TGTGCCAGCAGCAACTACCCTCATGGCTACACCTTC.

This clone has just one count. The rearrangement joins TRBV13 to TRBJ2-7, with TRBD1 matching 9 bases. V was clipped by 2 bases and J by 1 base; unmatched bases: 6. Germline CDR1 and CDR2: PRHDT and FYEKMQ (reference sequence). This CDR3 comprises 16 residues. CDR3 protein: CASSLTGTGSSYEQYF. The CDR3 nucleotides are TGTGCCAGCAGCTTAACCGGGACAGGGAGTTCCTACGAGCAGTACTTC.

The rearrangement joins TRBV7-2 to TRBJ1-5; tentative D call: TRBD1 (5 bases). CDR1 is SGHTA, CDR2 FQGNSA, per germline. The CDR3 spans 16 residues. Trimming took 2 bases from V and 2 from J, leaving 13 bases between them. CDR3 in amino acids: CASSLFRGAGNQPQHF. The CDR3 region has the DNA TGTGCCAGCAGCTTATTTAGGGGCGCAGGCAATCAGCCCCAGCATTTT.

The J gene is TRBJ2-7, the V gene TRBV5-5; 8 bases are a match to TRBD1. The CDR3 is 14 residues long. Germline CDR1 SGHKS, CDR2 YYEKEE (reference sequence). Unmatched junction bases numbered 9, after V lost 4 bases and J lost 6 bases. The CDR3 loop reads CASSLIDRGGEQYF. CDR3 coding DNA: TGTGCCAGCAGCCTAATCGACAGGGGAGGCGAGCAGTACTTC.

This chain connects TRBV10-2 to TRBJ1-4; no firm D call. The V gene lost 8 bases and the J gene lost 4 bases, with 5 bases spanning the gap. The CDR3 sequence is 11 residues long. The germline V gene encodes CDR1 WSHSY and CDR2 SAAADI. Written as DNA, the CDR3 is TGCGCCAGCGGACTTAATGAAAAACTGTTTTTT. It is translated as CASGLNEKLFF.

V usage is TRBV6-1 and J usage is TRBJ1-2; the D is unclear. There are 13 residues in the CDR3. The V and J ends lost 1 base and 8 bases respectively, with 11 bases between them. Looked up from germline, CDR1 is MNHNS and CDR2 is SASEGT. The CDR3 spells CASSEGFARGYTF. The CDR3 nucleotides are TGTGCCAGCAGTGAAGGGTTTGCGCGAGGCTACACCTTC.

This clone was picked up one time. The chain carries TRBV4-2 and TRBJ2-5; D gene ambiguous. This CDR3 is built from 13 residues. CDR1 is LGHNA, CDR2 YNFKEQ, per germline. The ends were cut back, 0 bases at V and 4 bases at J, with 6 bases in the middle. The CDR3 sequence: CASSQDLAETQYF. Written as DNA, the CDR3 is TGTGCCAGCAGCCAAGATTTGGCAGAGACCCAGTACTTC.

The CDR3 bases are TGTGCCAGCAGCCCGGGACAGGGGCTTGCAGATACGCAGTATTTT. Amino acids: CASSPGQGLADTQYF. The V and J genes are TRBV7-9 and TRBJ2-3; 10 bases are shared with TRBD1. The V gene end was trimmed by 5 bases and the J gene end by 4 bases; junction bases not matched to a gene: 6. The CDR3 runs 15 residues. Germline lookup yields CDR1 SEHNR and CDR2 FQNEAQ (reference sequence).